Given below is one TCR beta chain in context. Its target is unknown. The CDR3 spans 15 residues. The germline V gene encodes CDR1 SGHAT and CDR2 FQNNGV. Trimming pared 1 base from V and 4 bases from J, leaving 11 bases between. The data stem from a study of T cell responses to AZD1222 COVID-19 vaccine. Across the study: Second-dose groups at about 4 or about 12 weeks were pooled.

Study-level results: Recipients of AZD1222 seropositive at baseline numbered only five or six. Donors were chiefly white British, with a greater number of females, and clonal diversity was perhaps underestimated. Nearly half of spike-specific TCRs reportedly target variant regions that are unmutated in the B.1.351 and B.1.1.7 variants.

Method: immunoSEQ multiplex PCR; TCRdb's copy keeps in-frame clones and lacks some. The sample yields about 99,000 clones, roughly 88% seen once. This clonotype originated in an adult in good health. The V and J genes are TRBV11-2 and TRBJ1-3; D ambiguous. The specimen was peripheral blood, collected on day 0 of AZD1222 vaccination. CDR3 protein: CASSLAPAPGNTIYF. The CDR3 DNA reads TGTGCCAGCAGCTTAGCCCCGGCGCCCGGAAACACCATATATTTT.